Below, 2 T cell receptor beta chains from the same sample are listed, as sequenced in a study of glioma-infiltrating T cells. Using RNA template, CDR3s of TCR alpha and beta were amplified with iRepertoire arm-PCR. A single record per CDR3 protein comes from TCRdb applying MiXCR to the multiplex PCR reads. The data contain roughly 40,000 distinct CDR3 sequences, approximately 20% of them singletons. Sample: glioma tissue, nonneoplastic brain tissue, or PBMCs (not recorded which). The source is a human donor with low-grade glioma or glioblastoma, undergoing nonglioma brain surgery, or in good health (not recorded which).

This chain uses TRBV3-1 with TRBJ1-3, with no clear D. Looked up from germline, CDR1 is LGHDT and CDR2 is YNNKEL (reference sequence). This CDR3 spans 15 amino acids. Deletions cut 3 bases from V and 4 bases from J, with 13 bases between. As DNA, the CDR3 is TGTGCCAGCAGCCAGCAAACGGACGGGGGAAACACCATATATTTT. Its protein product is CASSQQTDGGNTIYF.

At least ten counts were recorded for this clonotype. V is TRBV19 and J is TRBJ1-5; 7 positions match TRBD1. V lost 10 bases to trimming and J lost 6 bases; unmatched junction nucleotides: 12. The germline V gene encodes CDR1 LNHDA and CDR2 SQIVND (reference sequence). The CDR3 has 14 amino acids. Here the CDR3 DNA reads TGTGCCACATCCAGACAGGGCGAAGCTCAGCCCCAGCATTTT. It specifies CATSRQGEAQPQHF.